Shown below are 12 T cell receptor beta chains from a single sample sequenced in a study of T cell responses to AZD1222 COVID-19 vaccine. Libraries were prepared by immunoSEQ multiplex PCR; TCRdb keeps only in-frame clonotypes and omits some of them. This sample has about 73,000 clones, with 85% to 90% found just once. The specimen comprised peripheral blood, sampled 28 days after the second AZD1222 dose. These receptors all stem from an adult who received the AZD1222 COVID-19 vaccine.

The DNA for the CDR3 is TGCGCCAGCGGCCCCCGGGGAGGCACTGAAGCTTTCTTT. Its translation: CASGPRGGTEAFF. The chain recombines TRBV23-1 with TRBJ1-1; the D is unclear. TRBV23-1 carries the ORF label, with uncertain function. V shed 8 bases and J shed 4 bases, with 14 bases lying between them. The CDR3 is 13 residues long.

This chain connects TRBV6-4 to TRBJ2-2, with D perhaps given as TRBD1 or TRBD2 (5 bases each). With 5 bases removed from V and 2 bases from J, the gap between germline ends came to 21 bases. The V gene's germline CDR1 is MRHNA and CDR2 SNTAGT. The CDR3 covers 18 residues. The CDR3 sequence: CASSPEELRGPNTGELFF. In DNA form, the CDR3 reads TGTGCCAGCAGTCCCGAGGAGCTTAGGGGACCTAACACCGGGGAGCTGTTTTTT.

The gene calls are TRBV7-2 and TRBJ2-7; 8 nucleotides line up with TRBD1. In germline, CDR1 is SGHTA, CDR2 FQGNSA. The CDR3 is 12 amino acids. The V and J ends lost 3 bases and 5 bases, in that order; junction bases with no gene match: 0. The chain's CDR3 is CASSFRGHEQYF. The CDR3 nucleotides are TGTGCCAGCAGCTTCAGGGGGCACGAGCAGTACTTC.

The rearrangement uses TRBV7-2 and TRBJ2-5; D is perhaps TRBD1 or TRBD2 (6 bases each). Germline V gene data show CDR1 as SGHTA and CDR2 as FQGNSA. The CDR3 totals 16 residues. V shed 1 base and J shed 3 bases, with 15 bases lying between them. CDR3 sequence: CASSLVSGAGEETQYF. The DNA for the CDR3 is TGTGCCAGCAGCTTAGTGTCGGGGGCTGGGGAAGAGACCCAGTACTTC.

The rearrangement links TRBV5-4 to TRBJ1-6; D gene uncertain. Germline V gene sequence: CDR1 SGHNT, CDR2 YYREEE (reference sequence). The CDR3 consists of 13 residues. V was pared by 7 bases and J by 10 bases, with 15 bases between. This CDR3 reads CASRGPLGSPLHF. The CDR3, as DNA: TGTGCCAGCCGCGGGCCCCTCGGGTCACCCCTCCACTTT.

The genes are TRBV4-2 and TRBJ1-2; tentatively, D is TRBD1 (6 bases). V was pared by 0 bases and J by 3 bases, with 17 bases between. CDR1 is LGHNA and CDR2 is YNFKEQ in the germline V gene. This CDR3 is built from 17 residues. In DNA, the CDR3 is TGTGCCAGCAGCCAAGACTCTTACAGGGAGCTGGACTATGGCTACACCTTC. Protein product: CASSQDSYRELDYGYTF.

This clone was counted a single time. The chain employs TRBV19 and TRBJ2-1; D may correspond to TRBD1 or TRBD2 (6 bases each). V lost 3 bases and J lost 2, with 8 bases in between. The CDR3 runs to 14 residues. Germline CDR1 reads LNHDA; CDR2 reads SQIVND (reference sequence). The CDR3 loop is CASSMGGTYNEQFF. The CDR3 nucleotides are TGTGCCAGTAGTATGGGGGGCACCTACAATGAGCAGTTCTTC.

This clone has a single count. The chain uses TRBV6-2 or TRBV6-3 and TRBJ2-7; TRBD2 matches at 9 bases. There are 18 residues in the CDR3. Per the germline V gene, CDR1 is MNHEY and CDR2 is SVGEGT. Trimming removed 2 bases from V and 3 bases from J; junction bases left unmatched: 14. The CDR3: CASSYQPPLAGTYYEQYF. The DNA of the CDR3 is TGTGCCAGCAGTTACCAGCCTCCTCTAGCGGGGACTTACTACGAGCAGTACTTC.

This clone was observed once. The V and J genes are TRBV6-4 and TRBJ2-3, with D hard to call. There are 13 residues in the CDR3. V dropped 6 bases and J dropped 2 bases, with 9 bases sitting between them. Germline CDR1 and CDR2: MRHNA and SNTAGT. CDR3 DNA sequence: TGTGCCAGCAGCCCCGTCTACACAGATACGCAGTATTTT. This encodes CASSPVYTDTQYF.

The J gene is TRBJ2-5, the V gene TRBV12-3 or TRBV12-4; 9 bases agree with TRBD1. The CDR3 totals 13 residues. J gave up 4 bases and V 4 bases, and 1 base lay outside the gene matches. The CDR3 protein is CASSSQGAETQYF. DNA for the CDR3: TGTGCCAGCAGTTCACAGGGGGCAGAGACCCAGTACTTC.

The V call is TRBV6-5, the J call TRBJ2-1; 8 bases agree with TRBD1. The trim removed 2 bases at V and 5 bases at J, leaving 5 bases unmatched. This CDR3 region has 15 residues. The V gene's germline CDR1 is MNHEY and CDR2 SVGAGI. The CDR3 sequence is CASSYGQGGNNEQFF. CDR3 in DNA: TGTGCCAGCAGTTACGGACAGGGTGGGAACAATGAGCAGTTCTTC.

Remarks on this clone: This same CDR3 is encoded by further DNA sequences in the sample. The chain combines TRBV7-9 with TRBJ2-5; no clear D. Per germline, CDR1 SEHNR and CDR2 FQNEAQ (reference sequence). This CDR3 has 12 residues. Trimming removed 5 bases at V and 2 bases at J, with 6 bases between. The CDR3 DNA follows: TGTGCCAGCAGCCTCAATCAAGAGACCCAGTACTTC. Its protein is CASSLNQETQYF.